Here is one T cell receptor beta chain with its context. This receptor's antigen is unknown. Within one base of it there is no much larger clone, and no base qualities were kept. Based on the germline V gene (reference sequence), the CDR1 and CDR2 sequences are DFQATT and SNEGSKA. Ends trimmed: V by 5 bases, J by 1 base; bases unmatched to a gene: 3. Including the terminal cysteine and phenylalanine, the CDR3 comprises 14 residues. Only the CDR3 part of the read is kept: 42 bases, read in frame from the first base. Every donor was a healthy Caucasian. Using Miltenyi CD45RO+ enrichment and human naive T-cell isolation kits, memory (CD45RO+) and naive T cells were isolated from PBMC. Library generation was performed with 5' RACE. These reads were obtained on an Illumina HiSeq 2000. Template switching added a universal primer binding site, and the final cDNA carried a unique molecular identifier that allowed TCR cDNA molecules to be counted accurately. Specific primers in the conserved constant-segment region were used to synthesize first-strand cDNA for the TCR alpha and beta chains. To control for contamination, every cDNA library carried two barcodes: a SMART-Mk sample barcode plus Illumina barcodes. TruSeq adapter sequences along with Illumina sample barcodes were introduced in two successive PCR steps. The TCR alpha and beta cDNA libraries were sequenced on the Illumina HiSeq platform using custom primers. Per the authors' processing: Unique molecular identifiers were extracted from raw reads with MiGEC, and CDR3 positions were determined with MiXCR. For each individual, recombination models were inferred using an EM algorithm with the repgenHMM and IGoR tools. The analysis of shared clonotypes was done with the tcR package in R, with sharing normalized by the product of cloneset sizes. To study raw recombination without the effects of thymic and clonal selection, out-of-frame nonproductive sequences were analyzed. Starting from the raw public reads, TCRdb applied fastp trimming at Q25, assembled clones with MiXCR and retained in-frame beta chains. Records with the same CDR3 protein are collapsed into one entry carrying the most frequent genes and DNA. The V and J calls and clone size are TCRdb's, not the authors'. The sample table lists 240,000 or so distinct CDR3 sequences, roughly a tenth of them with a count of one. 10% of the sample comes from the top ten.

This record comes from a study of identical twins listed by TCRdb under 2016. Regarding the complete study: TCR alpha and beta repertoires from monozygotic twins, unrelated adults of various ages and cord blood were deep-sequenced to test whether fetal clonotypes persist. To rule out contamination, replicate twin experiments were performed at different times with different library preparation protocols. Beyond this particular receptor, the publication reports: Zero-insertion analyses could be partly confounded by invariant T cells such as MAIT and iNKT, though diverse VJ usage argued against such confounding for most clonotypes. A weaker excess of twin sharing was found in beta out-of-frame sequences because the signal-to-noise ratio was lowered by fewer shared sequences. Because the same donors could not be followed over many years, conclusions were based on cross-sectional statistical analysis. Abundant cord blood beta clonotypes had fewer insertions, young adult naive repertoires showed a similar but weaker trend, and memory repertoires showed no such trend. Recombination models systematically underestimated out-of-frame TCR alpha sharing in monozygotic twins but agreed with sharing between unrelated individuals. Compared with coincidental sharing between unrelated individuals, out-of-frame TCR alpha sequences shared between twins showed an excess of sequences with low generation probability.

Recombination connected TRBV20-1 to TRBJ1-5, with 9 middle bases fitting TRBD1. The sequencing input was memory T cells sorted from blood. Explained via the paper, the cell subset or site label denotes: CD45RO+ enriched T cells. The TCR was taken from a middle-aged man in good health. In nucleotides, the sequence is TGCAGTGCTGCGGACAGGGGAAGCAATCAGCCCCAGCATTTT. It translates to CSAADRGSNQPQHF.